This T cell receptor (beta chain) stems from a study of cytomegalovirus exposure and HLA in healthy donors. Vbeta (60) and Jbeta (13) primers were used in the PCR. Clones were read by immunoSEQ multiplex PCR, and TCRdb kept only the in-frame ones, dropping some. The repertoire holds approximately 200,000 clones, with 75% to 85% as singletons. The V gene lost 2 bases and the J gene lost 9 bases, with 11 bases spanning the gap. The V gene's germline CDR1 is PRHDT and CDR2 FYEKMQ (reference sequence). The CDR3 sequence is 13 residues long. This receptor was taken from a girl between 5 and 17 years old in good health and CMV-seropositive. The chain recombines TRBV13 with TRBJ2-1; D not certain. Specimen: PBMCs. Here the CDR3 reads CASSLTVNSEQFF. CDR3 coding DNA: TGTGCCAGCAGCTTAACGGTCAATAGTGAGCAGTTCTTC.